This T cell receptor beta chain was retrieved from a study of blood T cell repertoires in COVID-19. Sequencing used immunoSEQ multiplex PCR; TCRdb keeps in-frame clones, though not all of them. The sample carries approximately 300,000 clones, around 89% recorded once. Input material: peripheral blood. The receptor's source is a man aged 30 to 45 with acute or convalescent COVID-19.

The CDR3 nucleotides read TGTGCCAGCAGTGAACAGGGGGCGACTAATGAAAAACTGTTTTTT. Translated: CASSEQGATNEKLFF. V and J are TRBV2 and TRBJ1-4, with 8 bases lining up with TRBD1. Germline V lookup: CDR1 SNHLY, CDR2 FYNNEI. The junction had 1 base not matched to a gene; V was cut back by 2 bases and J by 2 bases. CDR3 length: 15 residues.